This TCR beta chain came from a study of T cells after posttransplantation cyclophosphamide. In the case of this clone: Antigen unknown.

Study results and caveats: Donor-recipient repertoire similarity was low at 1-2 months, rising over year one. Recipient CMV seropositivity and CMV reactivation strongly tracked TRB clonality. Blood and skin or GI T cell repertoires showed limited TRB overlap.

The related graft donor's blood sample was taken on the day of bone marrow donation. Clones were sequenced by immunoSEQ multiplex PCR, and TCRdb holds only the in-frame ones, with some missing. The repertoire includes 30,000 or so clones, more than 80% of them detected once, and 2.5% to 4% sits in the top ten. This TCR came from a man aged 45-65 years. Input material: PBMCs.

The CDR3 spells CASTGTRGTGELFF. The CDR3 nucleotides read TGTGCCAGCACTGGGACGCGGGGCACCGGGGAGCTGTTTTTT. The chain couples TRBV2 to TRBJ2-2, with D perhaps matching TRBD2 (6 bases). The CDR3 covers 14 residues. V shed 7 bases and J shed 4 bases, with 13 bases lying between them. Per the germline V gene, CDR1 is SNHLY and CDR2 is FYNNEI.